This entry is about one T cell receptor (beta chain). The antigen is unknown. This sample was included in a study of graft-versus-host responses after intestinal transplantation. Study-wide findings and caveats: When patients had graft-donor T cell macrochimerism, their allografts held high graft-versus-host to host-versus-graft clonal ratios.

Germline values: CDR1 MGHRA, CDR2 YSYEKL. The V segment lost 3 bases and the J segment 3 bases; nucleotides outside the gene matches: 12. CDR3 size: 17 residues. Method: immunoSEQ multiplex PCR; TCRdb's copy keeps in-frame clones and lacks some. Here the sample spans some 31,000 clones, 90% to 95% being singletons. Material: PBMCs, obtained 66 days after intestinal transplant. The receptor's source is a human patient who received an intestinal transplant, so some T cells may come from the graft donor. The rearrangement joins TRBV4-1 to TRBJ1-1, with TRBD1 matching 8 bases. This CDR3 is CASSHKSSQGADTEAFF. In nucleotides, the CDR3 is TGCGCCAGCAGCCACAAGAGCTCTCAGGGGGCAGACACTGAAGCTTTCTTT.